This TCR beta chain derives from a study of cytomegalovirus exposure and HLA in healthy donors. In this sample, this clone turned up once. PCR involved 60 Vbeta and 13 Jbeta primers. Using immunoSEQ multiplex PCR, the repertoire was profiled, and TCRdb retains in-frame clones only, with some absent. The sample lists roughly 170,000 clones, approximately 88% occurring once. Material for sequencing was PBMCs. This TCR derives from a man younger than 45 in good health and CMV-seronegative.

CDR3 bases: TGTGCTAGTGGTTTCCGCAGCGGGAGCAGCACAGATACGCAGTATTTT. This translates into CASGFRSGSSTDTQYF. The rearrangement links TRBV12-5 to TRBJ2-3; 8 positions agree with TRBD2. From germline, CDR1 is LGHNT and CDR2 FRNRAP. The CDR3 runs 16 residues. Trimming took 3 bases from V and 0 from J; bases not matched to a gene: 5.